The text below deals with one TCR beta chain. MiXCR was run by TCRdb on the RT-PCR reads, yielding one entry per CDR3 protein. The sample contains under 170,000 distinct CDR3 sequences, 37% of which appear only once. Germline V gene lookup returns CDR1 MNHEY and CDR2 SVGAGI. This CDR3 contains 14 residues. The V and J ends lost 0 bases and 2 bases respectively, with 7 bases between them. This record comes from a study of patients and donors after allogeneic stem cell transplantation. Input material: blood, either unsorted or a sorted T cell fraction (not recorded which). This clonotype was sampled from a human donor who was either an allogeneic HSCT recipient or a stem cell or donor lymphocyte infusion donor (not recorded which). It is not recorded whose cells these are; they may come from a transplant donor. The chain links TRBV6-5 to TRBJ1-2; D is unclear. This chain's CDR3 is CASSYSKSNYGYTF. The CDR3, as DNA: TGTGCCAGCAGTTACTCGAAATCCAACTATGGCTACACCTTC.